This TCR beta chain was recorded in a study of memory CD4+ T cells and cytomegalovirus serostatus. Study in general: Of the healthy Belgian adults, nine or ten were CMV seropositive and 20 to 30 seronegative.

About this clone itself: What it binds is unknown.

This CDR3 is built from 15 residues. V trimming: 3 bases; J trimming: 3 bases; junction bases outside the gene matches: 7. CDR1 KGHSH and CDR2 LQKENI come from the germline V gene. Whole-study results and caveats: Of 150 to 200 reported CMV TCRbeta sequences, under 80 were found in memory CD4+ repertoires.

The sort gate was single viable CD3+CD4+CD8-CD45RO+ cells for memory CD4+ T cells. Original analysis: After removing out-of-frame reads, approximately 2.2 million distinct TCRbeta sequences remained. This table comes from immunoSEQ multiplex PCR, and its TCRdb copy is limited to in-frame clones, with some not included. V and J calls and clone size follow that table, whereas D and trimming were derived from the DNA. The sample has around 40,000 clones, roughly four fifths seen once. The specimen was memory CD4+ T cells from blood. J is TRBJ2-5 and V is TRBV18, with 7 bases aligning to TRBD1. This TCR came from an adult in good health and CMV-seronegative. CDR3 in DNA: TGTGCCAGCTCACCTAGACAGGGTCGGGAAGAGACCCAGTACTTC. Translating it yields CASSPRQGREETQYF.